These 30 T cell receptor beta chains were sequenced from one sample in a study of T cell responses to AZD1222 COVID-19 vaccine. The repertoire was sequenced with immunoSEQ multiplex PCR; TCRdb's copy has only in-frame clones and lacks some. The table includes about 120,000 clones, roughly 86% detected once. This sample comprised peripheral blood, obtained on day 0 of AZD1222 vaccination. Source of these receptors: an adult in good health.

The chain couples TRBV6-2 or TRBV6-3 to TRBJ1-5; TRBD1 might be the D (6 bases). Germline V gives CDR1 MNHEY, CDR2 SVGEGT. V gave up 2 bases and J gave up 6 bases, with 17 bases separating them. This CDR3 contains 16 residues. For the CDR3, the DNA is TGTGCCAGCAGTTACACGGGGGGCGAACTGGGTCAGCCCCAGCATTTT. This codes for CASSYTGGELGQPQHF.

This sequence joins TRBV5-1 and TRBJ2-7, with TRBD2 identical over 9 bases. The germline CDR1 and CDR2 sequences are SGHRS and YFSETQ. With 3 bases clipped from V and 6 bases from J, the junction kept 10 bases outside the gene matches. CDR3 length: 15 residues. CDR3 nucleotides: TGCGCCAGCAGCTGGGGCCGCGGGGGGGCCGGCGAGCAGTACTTC. This sequence encodes CASSWGRGGAGEQYF.

This rearrangement joins TRBV24-1 to TRBJ2-3; 7 bases line up with TRBD1. V trimming: 6 bases; J trimming: 0 bases; junction bases outside the gene matches: 14. The CDR3 consists of 18 residues. Germline-derived CDR1 and CDR2 are KGHDR and SFDVKD. This chain's CDR3 is CATSHGTDRFPSTDTQYF. The CDR3 DNA reads TGTGCCACCAGTCACGGGACAGATAGATTCCCTAGCACAGATACGCAGTATTTT.

The chain uses TRBV7-8 and TRBJ1-2; 11 bases are a match to TRBD1. The germline V gene has CDR1 SGHVS and CDR2 FQNEAQ. The CDR3 consists of 16 residues. The ends lost 1 base at V and 6 bases at J; junction bases unmatched: 7. The CDR3 spells CASSLDPGQGVNGYTF. CDR3 coding DNA: TGTGCCAGCAGCTTAGATCCGGGACAGGGGGTCAATGGCTACACCTTC.

At least ten counts were recorded for this clone. The chain carries TRBV27 and TRBJ1-2, with D perhaps TRBD1 (5 bases). V was clipped by 5 bases and J by 5 bases, with 12 bases between them. The CDR3 sequence is 13 residues long. Germline V CDR1 and CDR2: MNHEY, SMNVEV (reference sequence). CDR3 sequence reads: CASSIGVGYGYTF. The CDR3, as DNA: TGTGCCAGCAGTATAGGGGTGGGATATGGCTACACCTTC.

Only one count was recorded for this clone. The rearrangement joins TRBV18 to TRBJ2-7; D uncertain. From germline, CDR1 is KGHSH and CDR2 LQKENI. The V gene lost 1 base and the J gene lost 7 bases, with 14 bases spanning the gap. The CDR3 is 14 residues long. CDR3 loop: CASSPLGPPAEQYF. As DNA, the CDR3 is TGTGCCAGCTCACCACTGGGTCCCCCAGCGGAGCAGTACTTC.

The rearrangement links TRBV30 to TRBJ1-6; perhaps TRBD1 as D (5 bases). The ends were cut back, 0 bases at V and 6 bases at J, with 12 bases in the middle. CDR1 is GTSNPN and CDR2 is SVGIG in the germline V gene (reference sequence). The CDR3 is 15 residues long. DNA for the CDR3: TGTGCCTGGAGTGTATTTGGGGCAGTTAATTCACCCCTCCACTTT. Translated, it gives CAWSVFGAVNSPLHF.

The rearrangement uses TRBV6-6 and TRBJ2-5; 10 bases line up with TRBD1. The trim removed 5 bases at V and 0 bases at J, leaving 9 bases unmatched. Germline CDR1 is MNHNY and CDR2 is SVGAGI (reference sequence). The CDR3 is 17 amino acids. This CDR3 is CASSQWGQGKYQETQYF. CDR3 coding DNA: TGTGCCAGCAGTCAGTGGGGACAGGGGAAGTACCAAGAGACCCAGTACTTC.

The chain employs TRBV4-2 and TRBJ1-4; TRBD1 matches at 9 bases. V lost 3 bases, J lost 7 bases, and 9 bases stayed unmatched. CDR3 size: 16 residues. CDR1 is LGHNA, CDR2 YNFKEQ, per germline. The CDR3 sequence is CASSQTQGAFSEKLFF. The CDR3 DNA sequence: TGTGCCAGCAGCCAGACACAGGGGGCGTTCAGTGAAAAACTGTTTTTT.

The genes are TRBV28 and TRBJ2-1; no reliable D call. The V end lost 1 base, the J end lost 8 bases, and 6 bases lay between the germline ends. CDR3 size: 12 residues. Germline V gene data show CDR1 as MDHEN and CDR2 as SYDVKM. Here the CDR3 reads CASSLSLDEQFF. CDR3 coding DNA: TGTGCCAGCAGTTTATCTCTTGATGAGCAGTTCTTC.

This chain links TRBV7-2 with TRBJ2-3; D possibly corresponds to TRBD2 (6 bases). V lost 3 bases to trimming and J lost 14 bases, with 15 bases between them. CDR1 is SGHTA and CDR2 is FQGNSA in the germline V gene. The CDR3 totals 12 residues. The CDR3 DNA reads as TGTGCCAGCAGCTTTGTGTCTAGCGTTGGGTATTTT. This sequence encodes CASSFVSSVGYF.

This chain joins TRBV1 and TRBJ1-3; the table's D call of TRBD1 was not tested on the DNA. TRBV1 is a recognized pseudogene. The CDR3 runs 14 residues. CDR3 in DNA: TGCACCAGCAGCCAGACAGACTCTGGAAACACCATATATTTT. Protein product: CTSSQTDSGNTIYF.

This clone was counted a single time. The chain recombines TRBV28 with TRBJ1-6, with 7 bases identical to TRBD1. The CDR3 runs to 18 residues. V was pared by 2 bases and J by 3 bases, with 10 bases of the junction left unmatched. Germline values: CDR1 MDHEN, CDR2 SYDVKM. The CDR3 here is CASSLDRPTGFYNSPLHF. The CDR3 nucleotides read TGTGCCAGCAGTTTAGACCGCCCGACAGGGTTCTATAATTCACCCCTCCACTTT.

The rearrangement joins TRBV5-5 to TRBJ2-3, with D possibly TRBD1 on 5 matching bases. This CDR3 region has 14 residues. Trimming cost V 0 bases and J 7 bases, with 12 bases left between them. The germline V gene encodes CDR1 SGHKS and CDR2 YYEKEE (reference sequence). As DNA, the CDR3 is TGTGCCAGCAGCTTGGAGGACACAGGATATACGCAGTATTTT. Translating gives CASSLEDTGYTQYF.

The chain joins TRBV3-1 (or the pseudogene TRBV3-2) to TRBJ2-6, with a possible D match to TRBD1 (5 bases). Per the germline V gene, CDR1 is LGHDT and CDR2 is YNNKEL (reference sequence). There are 18 residues in the CDR3. V gave up 2 bases and J gave up 0 bases, with 14 bases separating them. CDR3 DNA: TGTGCCAGCAGCCAAAAGGGGCCCTTTACCTCTGGGGCCAACGTCCTGACTTTC. Protein product: CASSQKGPFTSGANVLTF.

The chain has TRBV7-2 and TRBJ2-7, with D possibly matching TRBD2 (5 bases). Germline V gene data show CDR1 as SGHTA and CDR2 as FQGNSA. The V end lost 1 base, the J end lost 4 bases, and 11 bases lay between the germline ends. This CDR3 has 14 amino acids. CDR3: CASSLGGSKYEQYF. CDR3 DNA: TGTGCCAGCAGCTTAGGTGGGAGTAAGTACGAGCAGTACTTC.

The V gene is TRBV20-1, the J gene TRBJ2-1; D is uncertain. This CDR3 is 10 amino acids long. Germline lookup yields CDR1 DFQATT and CDR2 SNEGSKA (reference sequence). Trimming left V 6 bases short and J 8 bases short, with 8 bases between. CDR3 protein: CSARLYEQFF. The CDR3 nucleotides are TGCAGTGCGAGATTATATGAGCAGTTCTTC.

V usage is TRBV5-1 and J usage is TRBJ2-7; D is uncertain. V was trimmed by 3 bases and J by 3 bases, leaving 4 bases between them. The CDR3 has 11 amino acids. Germline values: CDR1 SGHRS, CDR2 YFSETQ. CDR3 nucleotides: TGCGCCAGCAGCTCTAGCTACGAGCAGTACTTC. Translation: CASSSSYEQYF.

This chain joins TRBV5-1 and TRBJ2-3, with D hard to call. CDR1 and CDR2 (germline): SGHRS, YFSETQ. This CDR3 has 13 amino acids. V was trimmed by 0 bases and J by 2 bases, leaving 4 bases between them. This CDR3 reads CASSLVPTDTQYF. CDR3 bases: TGCGCCAGCAGCTTGGTGCCCACAGATACGCAGTATTTT. The whole variable domain, remainder taken from reference TRBV5-1 and TRBJ2-3, is KAGVTQTPRYLIKTRGQQVTLSCSPISGHRSVSWYQQTPGQGLQFLFEYFSETQRNKGNFPGRFSGRQFSNSRSEMNVSTLELGDSALYLCASSLVPTDTQYFGPGTRLTVL.

The chain is built from TRBV6-5 and TRBJ1-1; D gene uncertain. The V gene lost 7 bases and the J gene lost 4 bases, with 7 bases spanning the gap. The CDR3 loop spans 11 amino acids. Germline assignment: CDR1 MNHEY and CDR2 SVGAGI. The CDR3 DNA reads TGTGCCAGCACGGTGCGCACTGAAGCTTTCTTT. Residues: CASTVRTEAFF.

The genes are TRBV9 and TRBJ2-2; unclear D gene. The length of the CDR3 is 19 residues. Germline CDR1 is SGDLS and CDR2 is YYNGEE. V was shortened by 3 bases and J by 0 bases, with 21 bases between the two germline ends. The CDR3 nucleotides read TGTGCCAGCAGCGCAATCCGGACCCTACCGGACGCGAACACCGGGGAGCTGTTTTTT. The encoded protein is CASSAIRTLPDANTGELFF.

This sequence joins TRBV5-4 and TRBJ2-3; TRBD1 agrees at 7 bases. Germline V gene sequence: CDR1 SGHNT, CDR2 YYREEE (reference sequence). This CDR3 has 14 residues. Germline trimming cut 4 bases from V and 4 bases from J; bases unmatched to any gene: 6. DNA for the CDR3: TGTGCCAGCAGCCCAGGACAGGCGTCAGATACGCAGTATTTT. This encodes CASSPGQASDTQYF.

The chain joins TRBV11-2 to TRBJ2-1, with D possibly TRBD1 on 6 matching bases. The germline V and J ends were trimmed by 1 base and 7 bases, with 14 bases remaining between them. Per the germline V gene, CDR1 is SGHAT and CDR2 is FQNNGV. CDR3 length equals 15 residues. As DNA, the CDR3 is TGTGCCAGCAGCTTAGGGGCAAACCAGGGGAATGAGCAGTTCTTC. It yields the protein CASSLGANQGNEQFF.

The chain links TRBV5-5 to TRBJ1-5; D ambiguous. Trimming took 4 bases from V and 7 from J, leaving 15 bases between them. Looked up from germline, CDR1 is SGHKS and CDR2 is YYEKEE (reference sequence). The CDR3 sequence is 14 residues long. The CDR3 reads CASSPSILGQPQHF. CDR3 bases: TGTGCCAGCAGCCCCAGTATACTGGGACAGCCCCAGCATTTT.

This clone was detected once. The chain combines TRBV5-8 with TRBJ2-3; tentatively, D is TRBD2 (5 bases). The V gene lost 0 bases and the J gene lost 0 bases, with 8 bases spanning the gap. The CDR3 spans 15 residues. Per germline, CDR1 SGHTS and CDR2 YDEGEE. DNA of the CDR3: TGTGCCAGCAGCTTGGGGGGAGAAAGCACAGATACGCAGTATTTT. Its protein product is CASSLGGESTDTQYF.

The V and J genes are TRBV18 and TRBJ1-1; TRBD1 is a possible D gene (5 bases). The CDR3 runs 15 residues. Germline assignment: CDR1 KGHSH and CDR2 LQKENI. V was pared by 5 bases and J by 0 bases, with 13 bases between. The CDR3 DNA is TGTGCCAGCTCATCGCTAGGACAACTGAACACTGAAGCTTTCTTT. Translation gives CASSSLGQLNTEAFF.

The chain is built from TRBV5-1 and TRBJ1-2; D ambiguous. The germline V gene has CDR1 SGHRS and CDR2 YFSETQ. V was trimmed by 2 bases and J by 3 bases, leaving 11 bases between them. The CDR3 runs to 14 residues. Written as DNA, the CDR3 is TGCGCCAGCAGCTTCGCCCCGGATGACTATGGCTACACCTTC. It specifies CASSFAPDDYGYTF.

This CDR3 reads CASSAQGLAGDTQYF. CDR3 coding DNA: TGTGCCAGCAGTGCACAGGGACTAGCGGGGGATACGCAGTATTTT. This chain connects TRBV2 to TRBJ2-3; 13 bases are shared with TRBD2. The CDR3 loop spans 15 amino acids. Unmatched junction bases numbered 4, after V lost 4 bases and J lost 6 bases. Germline-derived CDR1 and CDR2 are SNHLY and FYNNEI.

This rearrangement joins TRBV5-4 to TRBJ2-3, with 14 bases that match TRBD2. CDR1 and CDR2 (germline): SGHNT, YYREEE (reference sequence). Losses at the gene ends were 4 bases for V and 5 bases for J; bases not matched to a gene: 9. This CDR3 spans 17 amino acids. The CDR3: CASSLKGLAGVRDTQYF. CDR3 DNA: TGTGCCAGCAGCCTAAAGGGACTAGCGGGAGTCAGAGATACGCAGTATTTT.

This chain connects TRBV6-5 to TRBJ2-7; 7 bases fit TRBD2. Trimming took 6 bases from V and 3 from J; bases not matched to a gene: 8. Germline values: CDR1 MNHEY, CDR2 SVGAGI. This CDR3 contains 14 residues. CDR3 region: CASRPSGQIYEQYF. CDR3 nucleotides: TGTGCCAGCAGACCTAGCGGCCAAATCTACGAGCAGTACTTC.